Listed below are T cell receptor beta chains from one sample, sequenced in a study of T cell repertoires in cytomegalovirus infection. One entry per CDR3 protein, called by TCRdb with MiXCR from the reads. This repertoire shows about 830,000 distinct CDR3 sequences, approximately 29% found once; its top ten account for approximately 13%. Their antigens are not known. The sample here was cultured CD8+ T cells from PBMCs, taken from culture after CMV antigen stimulation. The receptors shown here come from a human donor in good health (CMV status not recorded). Some clones in this sample may be carry-over from other donors' samples. The CDR3 runs from the conserved cysteine through the conserved F or W. D genes are given only for firm matches. The size of a clone is reported for some rows only, either as once, few or many, or as a class for expanded clones.

V gene: TRBV7-9
J gene: TRBJ2-3
D gene: -
clone size: few
CDR3 DNA: TGTGCCAGCAGAGGGGTGGTTAGCACAGATACGCAGTATTTT
CDR3 protein: CASRGVVSTDTQYF

V gene: TRBV20-1
J gene: TRBJ2-7
D gene: -
clone size: -
CDR3 DNA: TGCAGTGCTAGAGGGGGGTTACGCTACGAGCAGTACTTC
CDR3 protein: CSARGGLRYEQYF

V gene: TRBV9
J gene: TRBJ1-5
D gene: -
clone size: -
CDR3 DNA: TGTGCCAGCAGTAGGGGGGGGCATCAGCCCCAGCATTTT
CDR3 protein: CASSRGGHQPQHF

V gene: TRBV6-6
J gene: TRBJ1-4
D gene: -
clone size: -
CDR3 DNA: TGTGCCAGCAGTTCCCCCACCAGTGCAACTAATGAAAAACTGTTTTTT
CDR3 protein: CASSSPTSATNEKLFF

V gene: TRBV12-5
J gene: TRBJ1-1
D gene: -
clone size: many
CDR3 DNA: TGTGCTAGTGGTTTGGTCGGAGGTGGGACTGAAGCTTTCTTT
CDR3 protein: CASGLVGGGTEAFF

V gene: TRBV27
J gene: TRBJ2-1
D gene: -
clone size: -
CDR3 DNA: TGTGCCAGCGGCCCCGGGGTCTACAATGAGCAGTTCTTC
CDR3 protein: CASGPGVYNEQFF

V gene: TRBV4-1
J gene: TRBJ1-2
D gene: -
clone size: -
CDR3 DNA: TGCGCCAGCAGCCCCCCCGTCCCCCGGGCCATGGGCTACACCTTC
CDR3 protein: CASSPPVPRAMGYTF

V gene: TRBV6-1
J gene: TRBJ1-3
D gene: -
clone size: few
CDR3 DNA: TGTGCCAGCAGACTTGGGGGATCCGGAAACACCATATATTTT
CDR3 protein: CASRLGGSGNTIYF

V gene: TRBV18
J gene: TRBJ2-5
D gene: -
clone size: once
CDR3 DNA: TGTGCCAGCTCCGAAGACAGGAGATGGGAGACCCAGTACTTC
CDR3 protein: CASSEDRRWETQYF

V gene: TRBV7-9
J gene: TRBJ2-1
D gene: TRBD2
clone size: many
CDR3 DNA: TGTGCCAGCAGCTTAAATCCTAGCGGGGGTTTCTGGGAGCAGTTCTTC
CDR3 protein: CASSLNPSGGFWEQFF

V gene: TRBV11-3
J gene: TRBJ2-3
D gene: TRBD2
clone size: -
CDR3 DNA: TGTGCCAGCAGCTTAGGGACTAGCAGTACGCAGTATTTT
CDR3 protein: CASSLGTSSTQYF

V gene: TRBV6-6
J gene: TRBJ2-4
D gene: -
clone size: -
CDR3 DNA: TGTGCCAGCAGCCTCAGGGGTGTGGGAAACATTCAGTACTTC
CDR3 protein: CASSLRGVGNIQYF

V gene: TRBV7-3
J gene: TRBJ2-1
D gene: -
clone size: -
CDR3 DNA: TGTGCCAGCAGCCAGGGGGGAGAAAGGTTCTTC
CDR3 protein: CASSQGGERFF

V gene: TRBV7-7
J gene: TRBJ2-7
D gene: -
clone size: -
CDR3 DNA: TGTGCTAGCAGCGAGTTAGTAGCGTCCCACGAGCAGTACTTC
CDR3 protein: CASSELVASHEQYF

V gene: TRBV7-9
J gene: TRBJ2-3
D gene: TRBD1
clone size: many
CDR3 DNA: TGTGCCAGCAGCGCCGGGACAGGGCGGGATACGCAGTATTTT
CDR3 protein: CASSAGTGRDTQYF

V gene: TRBV5-4
J gene: TRBJ1-2
D gene: -
clone size: -
CDR3 DNA: TGTGCCAGCAGCCCCGGGACCCCCGGTCCCTATGGCTACACCTTC
CDR3 protein: CASSPGTPGPYGYTF

V gene: TRBV6-2/TRBV6-3
J gene: TRBJ2-5
D gene: TRBD2
clone size: few
CDR3 DNA: TGTGCCAGCAGGGCGCGGGGGGCCCTGGTACTGCAAGAGACCCAGTACTTC
CDR3 protein: CASRARGALVLQETQYF

V gene: TRBV7-9
J gene: TRBJ2-2
D gene: -
clone size: -
CDR3 DNA: TGTGCCAGCCGTTCGGCGGGGCAGCACACCGGGGAGCTGTTTTTT
CDR3 protein: CASRSAGQHTGELFF

V gene: TRBV7-4
J gene: TRBJ1-6
D gene: -
clone size: -
CDR3 DNA: TGTGCCAGCAGCTCCGAAAGTTCACCCCTCCACTTT
CDR3 protein: CASSSESSPLHF

V gene: TRBV28
J gene: TRBJ1-1
D gene: -
clone size: -
CDR3 DNA: TGTGCCAGCAGTTCCCCTCATGAGAACACTGAAGCTTTCTTT
CDR3 protein: CASSSPHENTEAFF

V gene: TRBV20-1
J gene: TRBJ2-1
D gene: -
clone size: -
CDR3 DNA: TGCAGTGCTCCGACAGCATCCTACAATGAGCAGTTCTTC
CDR3 protein: CSAPTASYNEQFF

V gene: TRBV7-9
J gene: TRBJ2-6
D gene: -
clone size: few
CDR3 DNA: TGTGCCAGCAGCATCCCCCGGGCCAACGTCCTGACTTTC
CDR3 protein: CASSIPRANVLTF

V gene: TRBV9
J gene: TRBJ2-3
D gene: -
clone size: -
CDR3 DNA: TGTGCCAGCAGCGTAGGGGCAGGGGCCTTCACAGATACGCAGTATTTT
CDR3 protein: CASSVGAGAFTDTQYF

V gene: TRBV7-2
J gene: TRBJ1-1
D gene: -
clone size: few
CDR3 DNA: TGTGCCAGCAGCCTGGGGGCACTTGGGGCTTTCTTT
CDR3 protein: CASSLGALGAFF

V gene: TRBV7-9
J gene: TRBJ2-3
D gene: TRBD1
clone size: few
CDR3 DNA: TGTGCCAGCGATTTATGGGACAGCAGTGACTTTGGTACGCAGTATTTT
CDR3 protein: CASDLWDSSDFGTQYF

V gene: TRBV7-6
J gene: TRBJ2-7
D gene: -
clone size: once
CDR3 DNA: TGTGCCAGCAGCTTAGCGCATAGGGGCGAATTAAGTGAGCAGTACTTC
CDR3 protein: CASSLAHRGELSEQYF

V gene: TRBV6-5
J gene: TRBJ2-4
D gene: -
clone size: few
CDR3 DNA: TGTGCCAGCAGTTACTCAATGGGGTGGGGGAGTCGGGCCAAAAACATTCAGTACTTC
CDR3 protein: CASSYSMGWGSRAKNIQYF

V gene: TRBV7-2
J gene: TRBJ2-2
D gene: -
clone size: many
CDR3 DNA: TGTGCCAGCAGCTTAGGAGCTGCCGGGGAGCTGTTTTTT
CDR3 protein: CASSLGAAGELFF

V gene: TRBV7-2
J gene: TRBJ1-2
D gene: -
clone size: -
CDR3 DNA: TGTGCCAGCAGCTTAGATTGGCAGAATTACTATGGCTACACCTTC
CDR3 protein: CASSLDWQNYYGYTF

V gene: TRBV20-1
J gene: TRBJ1-2
D gene: -
clone size: -
CDR3 DNA: TGCAGTGCGTTCCTCCCGGGGCGCCACTATGGCTACACCTTC
CDR3 protein: CSAFLPGRHYGYTF

V gene: TRBV7-9
J gene: TRBJ2-2
D gene: TRBD2
clone size: -
CDR3 DNA: TGTGCCAGCAGCTCCCGCGTCCTAGCGGGGGGGCAAGACACCGGGGAGCTGTTTTTT
CDR3 protein: CASSSRVLAGGQDTGELFF

V gene: TRBV20-1
J gene: TRBJ2-3
D gene: TRBD2
clone size: few
CDR3 DNA: TGCAGTGCCACCCTAGCGGGGGGCACCTACAGCACAGATACGCAGTATTTT
CDR3 protein: CSATLAGGTYSTDTQYF

V gene: TRBV3-1
J gene: TRBJ2-1
D gene: -
clone size: -
CDR3 DNA: TGTGCCAGCAGCCACCCGGGGGCGAACTACAATGAGCAGTTCTTC
CDR3 protein: CASSHPGANYNEQFF

V gene: TRBV12-3/TRBV12-4
J gene: TRBJ2-5
D gene: TRBD2
clone size: few
CDR3 DNA: TGTGCCAGCAGTTTCTTTCCTAGCGGGGGACAAGAGACCCAGTACTTC
CDR3 protein: CASSFFPSGGQETQYF

V gene: TRBV10-3
J gene: TRBJ1-6
D gene: -
clone size: -
CDR3 DNA: TGTGCCATCAGTGAGTCGGGGAGCTCCTATAATTCACCCCTCCACTTT
CDR3 protein: CAISESGSSYNSPLHF

V gene: TRBV7-9
J gene: TRBJ2-1
D gene: TRBD2
clone size: -
CDR3 DNA: TGTGCCAGCAGCTTTGCGGGGGGTACCTACAATGAGCAGTTCTTC
CDR3 protein: CASSFAGGTYNEQFF

V gene: TRBV11-2
J gene: TRBJ1-1
D gene: TRBD1
clone size: -
CDR3 DNA: TGTGCCAGCAGCTTAAATAGTCCCGGGACAGTGTTCGGTGAAGCTTTCTTT
CDR3 protein: CASSLNSPGTVFGEAFF

V gene: TRBV5-1
J gene: TRBJ1-1
D gene: -
clone size: -
CDR3 DNA: TGCGCCAGCAGCTTATACCAGGGGTTTGAAGCTTTCTTT
CDR3 protein: CASSLYQGFEAFF

V gene: TRBV2
J gene: TRBJ2-5
D gene: -
clone size: few
CDR3 DNA: TGTGCCAGCAGTGAACCCGGATCCAGGGGAGAGACCCAGTACTTC
CDR3 protein: CASSEPGSRGETQYF

V gene: TRBV6-4
J gene: TRBJ2-1
D gene: TRBD2
clone size: once
CDR3 DNA: TGTGCCAGCAGTGAATGGGGACTAGCGGGACAATACAATGAGCAGTTCTTC
CDR3 protein: CASSEWGLAGQYNEQFF

V gene: TRBV7-2
J gene: TRBJ2-4
D gene: TRBD1
clone size: many
CDR3 DNA: TGTGCCAGCAGTCCGGACAGGGACCTCTCAGCCAAAAACATTCAGTACTTC
CDR3 protein: CASSPDRDLSAKNIQYF

V gene: TRBV28
J gene: TRBJ2-7
D gene: TRBD1
clone size: -
CDR3 DNA: TGTGCCAGCAGTCCCATACAGGGGCATTCCTACGAGCAGTACTTC
CDR3 protein: CASSPIQGHSYEQYF

V gene: TRBV7-2
J gene: TRBJ2-4
D gene: -
clone size: -
CDR3 DNA: TGTGCCAGCAGCTTAATGATAGGGGAGGCCAAAAACATTCAGTACTTC
CDR3 protein: CASSLMIGEAKNIQYF

V gene: TRBV7-8
J gene: TRBJ2-5
D gene: -
clone size: many
CDR3 DNA: TGTGCCAGCAGCTTAAGCGCCAAAGAGACCCAGTACTTC
CDR3 protein: CASSLSAKETQYF

V gene: TRBV12-3/TRBV12-4
J gene: TRBJ2-3
D gene: -
clone size: -
CDR3 DNA: TGTGCCAGCAATACCGGGACCCCAAGCTACGTAGATACGCAGTATTTT
CDR3 protein: CASNTGTPSYVDTQYF

V gene: TRBV7-9
J gene: TRBJ2-7
D gene: TRBD1
clone size: few
CDR3 DNA: TGTGCCAGCAGCCACGCGGGACAGGACTTCTACGAGCAGTACTTC
CDR3 protein: CASSHAGQDFYEQYF

V gene: TRBV7-6
J gene: TRBJ2-1
D gene: -
clone size: many
CDR3 DNA: TGTGCCAGCAGCTTAGCTGAAGCGAGCTCCTACAATGAGCAGTTCTTC
CDR3 protein: CASSLAEASSYNEQFF

V gene: TRBV6-2/TRBV6-3
J gene: TRBJ1-2
D gene: TRBD1
clone size: -
CDR3 DNA: TGTGCCGCCAATCCGGGACAGGGGATTGGCTACACCTTC
CDR3 protein: CAANPGQGIGYTF